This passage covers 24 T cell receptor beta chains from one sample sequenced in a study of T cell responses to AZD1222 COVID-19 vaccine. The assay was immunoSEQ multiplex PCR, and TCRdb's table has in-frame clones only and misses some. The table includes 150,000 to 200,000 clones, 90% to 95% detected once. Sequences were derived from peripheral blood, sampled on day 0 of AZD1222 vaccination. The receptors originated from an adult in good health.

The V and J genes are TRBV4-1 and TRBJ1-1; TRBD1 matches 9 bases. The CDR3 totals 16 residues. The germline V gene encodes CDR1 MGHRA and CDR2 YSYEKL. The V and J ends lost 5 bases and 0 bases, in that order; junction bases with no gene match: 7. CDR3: CASSSRQGVLNTEAFF. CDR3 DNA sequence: TGCGCCAGCAGCTCGAGACAGGGGGTATTGAACACTGAAGCTTTCTTT.

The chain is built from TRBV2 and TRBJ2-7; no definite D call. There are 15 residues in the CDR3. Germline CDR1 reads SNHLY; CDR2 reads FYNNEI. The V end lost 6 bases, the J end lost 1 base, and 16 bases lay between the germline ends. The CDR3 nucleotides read TGTGCCAGCAGGGTTTGGTCCCAGAATTCCTACGAGCAGTACTTC. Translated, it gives CASRVWSQNSYEQYF.

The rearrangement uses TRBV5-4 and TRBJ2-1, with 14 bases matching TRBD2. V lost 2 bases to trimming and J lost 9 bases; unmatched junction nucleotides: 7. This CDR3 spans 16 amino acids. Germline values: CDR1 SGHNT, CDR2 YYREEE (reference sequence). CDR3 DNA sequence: TGTGCCAGCAGCTTACCCGGGACTAGCGGGAGAAGTGAGCAGTTCTTC. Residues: CASSLPGTSGRSEQFF.

The CDR3 region has the DNA TGTGCCAGCAGTTTAGACCTCTACGAGCAGTACTTC. Its translation is CASSLDLYEQYF. The chain is built from TRBV12-3 or TRBV12-4 and TRBJ2-7; no clear D. V was shortened by 1 base and J by 3 bases, with 4 bases between the two germline ends. This CDR3 spans 12 amino acids.

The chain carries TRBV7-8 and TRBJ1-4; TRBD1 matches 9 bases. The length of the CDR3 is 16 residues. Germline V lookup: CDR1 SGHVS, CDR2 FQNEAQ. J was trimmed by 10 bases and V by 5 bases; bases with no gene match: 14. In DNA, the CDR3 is TGTGCCAGCAGCATCACAAACAGGGACAGGGATCGAAAACTGTTTTTT. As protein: CASSITNRDRDRKLFF.

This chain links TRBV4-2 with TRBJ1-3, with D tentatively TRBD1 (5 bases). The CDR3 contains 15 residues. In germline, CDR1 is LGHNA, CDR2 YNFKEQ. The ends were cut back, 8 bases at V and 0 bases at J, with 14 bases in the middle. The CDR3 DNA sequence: TGTGCCAGCGGGTCCGACAGCTTCTCTGGAAACACCATATATTTT. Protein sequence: CASGSDSFSGNTIYF.

CDR3 coding DNA: TGTGCCAGGAGGCAGGGAGGCTCACCCCTCCACTTT. Translated: CARRQGGSPLHF. This chain links TRBV2 with TRBJ1-6; D may be TRBD1 (5 bases). This CDR3 is 12 amino acids long. CDR1 SNHLY and CDR2 FYNNEI come from the germline V gene. Trimming cost V 9 bases and J 10 bases, with 13 bases left between them.

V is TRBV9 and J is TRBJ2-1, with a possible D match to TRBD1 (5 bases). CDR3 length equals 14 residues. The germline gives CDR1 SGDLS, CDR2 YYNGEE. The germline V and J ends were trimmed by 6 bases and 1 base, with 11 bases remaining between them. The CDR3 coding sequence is TGTGCCAGCAACCAAGACAGTTCCTACAATGAGCAGTTCTTC. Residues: CASNQDSSYNEQFF.

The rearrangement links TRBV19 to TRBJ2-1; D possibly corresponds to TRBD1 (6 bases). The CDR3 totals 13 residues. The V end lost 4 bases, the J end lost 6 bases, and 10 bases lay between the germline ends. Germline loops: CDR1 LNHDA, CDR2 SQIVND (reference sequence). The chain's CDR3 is CASSTGVGNEQFF. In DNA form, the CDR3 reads TGTGCCAGTAGTACAGGGGTGGGCAATGAGCAGTTCTTC.

The CDR3: CASHRTADTEAFF. For the CDR3, the DNA is TGTGCCAGCCACCGGACGGCCGACACTGAAGCTTTCTTT. The chain employs TRBV2 and TRBJ1-1, with D unclear. From germline, CDR1 is SNHLY and CDR2 FYNNEI. CDR3 length equals 13 residues. Trimming removed 8 bases at V and 3 bases at J, with 13 bases between.

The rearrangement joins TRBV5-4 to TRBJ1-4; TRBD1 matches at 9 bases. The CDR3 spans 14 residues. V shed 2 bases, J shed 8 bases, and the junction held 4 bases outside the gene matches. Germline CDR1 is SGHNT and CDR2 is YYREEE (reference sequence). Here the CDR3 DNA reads TGTGCCAGCAGCTTACAGGGGGCCGACGAAAAACTGTTTTTT. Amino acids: CASSLQGADEKLFF.

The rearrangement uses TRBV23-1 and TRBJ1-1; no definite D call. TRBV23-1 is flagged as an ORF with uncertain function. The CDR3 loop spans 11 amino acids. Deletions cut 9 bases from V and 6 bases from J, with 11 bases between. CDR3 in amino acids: CARFYGAEAFF. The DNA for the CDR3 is TGCGCCAGGTTTTACGGGGCTGAAGCTTTCTTT.

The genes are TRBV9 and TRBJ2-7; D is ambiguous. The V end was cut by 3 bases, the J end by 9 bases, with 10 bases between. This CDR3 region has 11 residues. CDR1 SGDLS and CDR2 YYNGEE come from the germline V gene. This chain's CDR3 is CASSDGLGQYF. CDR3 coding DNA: TGTGCCAGCAGCGATGGCTTGGGGCAGTACTTC.

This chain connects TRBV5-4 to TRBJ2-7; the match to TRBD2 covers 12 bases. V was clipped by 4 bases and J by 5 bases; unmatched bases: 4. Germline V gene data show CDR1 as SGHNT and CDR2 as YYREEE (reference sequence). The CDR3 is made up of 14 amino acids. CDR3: CASSTRLAGDEQYF. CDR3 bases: TGTGCCAGCAGCACCCGACTAGCGGGAGACGAGCAGTACTTC.

CDR3 sequence: CASSPRGLAETYEQYF. The CDR3 coding sequence is TGTGCCAGCAGTCCCCGGGGACTAGCGGAGACCTACGAGCAGTACTTC. The chain combines TRBV28 with TRBJ2-7, with 11 bases aligning to TRBD2. Germline assignment: CDR1 MDHEN and CDR2 SYDVKM. V lost 5 bases, J lost 2 bases, and 8 bases stayed unmatched. The CDR3 loop spans 16 amino acids.

The CDR3: CASGGQQETQYF. The DNA for the CDR3 is TGCGCCAGCGGCGGACAGCAAGAGACCCAGTACTTC. The chain employs TRBV5-1 and TRBJ2-5, with D possibly TRBD1 on 6 matching bases. The CDR3 covers 12 residues. Trimming shortened V by 7 bases and J by 2 bases, and 9 bases separated the two germline ends. Germline loops: CDR1 SGHRS, CDR2 YFSETQ.

This chain's CDR3 is CASSLVLYNEQFF. In nucleotides, the CDR3 is TGTGCCAGCAGTCTAGTGCTCTACAATGAGCAGTTCTTC. The chain joins TRBV6-5 to TRBJ2-1; D call uncertain. Germline CDR1 MNHEY, CDR2 SVGAGI. CDR3 size: 13 residues. Between the trimmed V and J ends, which lost 5 bases and 3 bases, there was a span of 8 bases.

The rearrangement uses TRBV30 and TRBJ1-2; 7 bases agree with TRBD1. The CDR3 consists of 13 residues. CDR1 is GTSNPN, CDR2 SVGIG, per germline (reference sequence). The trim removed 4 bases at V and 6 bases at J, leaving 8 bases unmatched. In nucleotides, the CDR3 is TGTGCCTGGACGAAAGGGGGCGGTAATGGCTACACCTTC. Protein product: CAWTKGGGNGYTF.

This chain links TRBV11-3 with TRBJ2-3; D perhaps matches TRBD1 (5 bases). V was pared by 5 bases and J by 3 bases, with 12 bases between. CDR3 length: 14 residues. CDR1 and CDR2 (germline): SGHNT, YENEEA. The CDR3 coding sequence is TGTGCCAGCAGCCAGCAGGGAAGGACAGATACGCAGTATTTT. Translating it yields CASSQQGRTDTQYF.

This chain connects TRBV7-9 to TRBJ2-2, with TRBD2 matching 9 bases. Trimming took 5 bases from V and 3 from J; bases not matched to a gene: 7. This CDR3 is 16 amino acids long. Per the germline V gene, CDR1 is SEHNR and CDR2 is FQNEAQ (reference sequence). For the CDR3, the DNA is TGTGCCAGCAGCACCCGGACTAGCGAAGACACCGGGGAGCTGTTTTTT. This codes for CASSTRTSEDTGELFF. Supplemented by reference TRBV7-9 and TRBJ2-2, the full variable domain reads DTGVSQNPRHKITKRGQNVTFRCDPISEHNRLYWYRQTLGQGPEFLTYFQNEAQLEKSRLLSDRFSAERPKGSFSTLEIQRTEQGDSAMYLCASSTRTSEDTGELFFGEGSRLTVL.

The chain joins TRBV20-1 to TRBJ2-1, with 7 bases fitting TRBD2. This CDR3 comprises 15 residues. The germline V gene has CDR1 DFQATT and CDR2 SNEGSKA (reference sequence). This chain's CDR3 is CSASPGTKRYNEQFF. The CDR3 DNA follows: TGCAGCGCCAGTCCCGGGACTAAAAGATACAATGAGCAGTTCTTC.

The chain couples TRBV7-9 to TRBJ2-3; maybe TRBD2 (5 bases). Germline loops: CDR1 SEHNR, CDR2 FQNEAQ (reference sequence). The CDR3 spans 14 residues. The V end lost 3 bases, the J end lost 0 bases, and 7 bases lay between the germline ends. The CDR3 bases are TGTGCCAGCAGCTTGACTATGAGCACAGATACGCAGTATTTT. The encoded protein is CASSLTMSTDTQYF.

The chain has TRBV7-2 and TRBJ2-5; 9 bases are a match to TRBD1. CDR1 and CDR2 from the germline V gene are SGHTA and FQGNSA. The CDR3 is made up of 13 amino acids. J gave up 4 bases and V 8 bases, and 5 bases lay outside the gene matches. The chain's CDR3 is CASGTGNGETQYF. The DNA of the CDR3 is TGTGCCAGCGGGACAGGGAATGGAGAGACCCAGTACTTC. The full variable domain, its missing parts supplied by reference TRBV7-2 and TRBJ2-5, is GAGVSQSPSNKVTEKGKDVELRCDPISGHTALYWYRQSLGQGLEFLIYFQGNSAPDKSGLPSDRFSAERTGGSVSTLTIQRTQQEDSAVYLCASGTGNGETQYFGPGTRLLVL.

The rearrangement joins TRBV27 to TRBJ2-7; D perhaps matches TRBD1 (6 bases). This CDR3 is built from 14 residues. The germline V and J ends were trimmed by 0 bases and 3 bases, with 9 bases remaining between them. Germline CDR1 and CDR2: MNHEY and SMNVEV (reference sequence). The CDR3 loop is CASSLSGQLYEQYF. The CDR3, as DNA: TGTGCCAGCAGTTTATCCGGACAGCTCTACGAGCAGTACTTC.